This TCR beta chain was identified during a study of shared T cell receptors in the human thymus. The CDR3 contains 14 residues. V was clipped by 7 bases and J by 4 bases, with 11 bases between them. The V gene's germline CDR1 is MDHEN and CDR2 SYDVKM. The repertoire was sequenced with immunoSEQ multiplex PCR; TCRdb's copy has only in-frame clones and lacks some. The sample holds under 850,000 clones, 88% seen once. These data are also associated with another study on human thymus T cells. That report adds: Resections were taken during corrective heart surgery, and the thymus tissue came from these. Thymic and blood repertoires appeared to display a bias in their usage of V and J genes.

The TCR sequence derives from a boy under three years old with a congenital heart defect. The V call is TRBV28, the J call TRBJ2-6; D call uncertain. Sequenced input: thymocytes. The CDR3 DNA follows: TGTGCCAGCAAACGACATGGGGGGGCCAACGTCCTGACTTTC. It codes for CASKRHGGANVLTF.